This entry concerns a single T cell receptor (beta chain). Looked up from germline, CDR1 is SQVTM and CDR2 is ANQGSEA. The CDR3 has 15 residues. V was shortened by 2 bases and J by 0 bases, with 12 bases between the two germline ends. This sample was included in a study of PD-1 blockade in classical Hodgkin lymphoma. TCRdb's table, derived via immunoSEQ multiplex PCR, lists solely in-frame clones and lacks some. The sample records under 8,500 clones, approximately 80% being singletons. Each and every patient relapsed after autologous stem cell transplantation, and patients got differing brentuximab vedotin exposure. Thawed PBMCs yielded CD4+ T cells through magnetic negative selection.

This clonotype originated in a human donor with classical Hodgkin lymphoma. This chain connects TRBV29-1 to TRBJ2-3; D is undetermined. The sequenced sample was CD4+ T cells from blood, obtained at baseline. CDR3 protein: CSVEPTRASTDTQYF. Written as DNA, the CDR3 is TGCAGCGTTGAACCGACTCGTGCTAGCACAGATACGCAGTATTTT.